This T cell receptor beta chain derives from a study of T cell changes during pregnancy in multiple sclerosis. Germline assignment: CDR1 SNHLY and CDR2 FYNNEI. CDR3 length: 14 amino acids. With 7 bases removed from V and 3 bases from J, the gap between germline ends came to 16 bases. Sequenced by immunoSEQ multiplex PCR; TCRdb stores in-frame clones only, minus some. The sample includes approximately 70,000 clones, more than 85% seen only once; the top ten take 2.3%. This rearrangement joins TRBV2 to TRBJ2-7; D unresolved. The sequence was obtained from a female donor with multiple sclerosis, enrolled in a pregnancy study. The specimen comprised peripheral blood, sampled in the first trimester of pregnancy. The CDR3 sequence is CASTDTTFNYEQYF. The CDR3 bases are TGTGCCAGCACCGACACGACGTTTAACTACGAGCAGTACTTC.